Shown below are 2 T cell receptor beta chains from a single sample sequenced in a study of siplizumab effects on memory and regulatory T cells. Using immunoSEQ multiplex PCR, the repertoire was profiled, and TCRdb retains in-frame clones only, with some absent. The table records some 100,000 clones, approximately 94% of them present only once. The sample was Tregs sorted from blood. These receptors originate from a human donor in good health.

The table lists this clone with a few counts. This chain links TRBV9 with TRBJ1-2; no reliable D call. V lost 0 bases and J 3 bases, leaving 9 bases between the germline ends. The CDR3 loop spans 14 amino acids. Per germline, CDR1 SGDLS and CDR2 YYNGEE. The CDR3 DNA reads as TGTGCCAGCAGCGTAGCTTTGGCGGACTATGGCTACACCTTC. Protein product: CASSVALADYGYTF.

The rearrangement joins TRBV4-2 to TRBJ1-5; TRBD1 agrees at 11 bases. Looked up from germline, CDR1 is LGHNA and CDR2 is YNFKEQ. V lost 3 bases, J lost 1 base, and 8 bases stayed unmatched. The CDR3 sequence is 18 residues long. CDR3 amino acids: CASSHDPRDRGSNQPQHF. CDR3 bases: TGTGCCAGCAGCCACGATCCACGGGACAGGGGGAGCAATCAGCCCCAGCATTTT.